This T cell receptor (beta chain) comes out of a study of cytomegalovirus exposure and HLA in healthy donors. Study-level findings and limits: Among TCR sequences, most were rare, though some public TCRs appeared in many donors.

Amplification used 60 Vbeta primers and 13 Jbeta primers. Sequencing was performed with immunoSEQ multiplex PCR; in TCRdb, only in-frame clones are kept and a portion is missing. The sample holds about 150,000 clones, roughly 68% seen once. About this clone itself: What it recognizes is unknown.

CDR1 GTSNPN and CDR2 SVGIG come from the germline V gene (reference sequence). This CDR3 is built from 14 residues. The V end lost 5 bases, the J end lost 0 bases, and 11 bases lay between the germline ends. This chain connects TRBV30 to TRBJ2-1; no clear D. The TCR comes from a man between 60 and 70 years old in good health and CMV-seronegative. The sequenced sample was PBMCs. Here the CDR3 reads CAWDPGSSYNEQFF. CDR3 bases: TGTGCCTGGGACCCAGGTAGCTCCTACAATGAGCAGTTCTTC.